These 31 T cell receptor beta chains originate from one sample sequenced in a study of CD8+CD57+ T cells in acquired aplastic anemia. Profiling of TCR beta VDJ combinations and CDR3 sequences used genomic DNA as template. TCRdb re-called the reads through MiXCR, storing one row per CDR3 protein. The sample comprises 200,000 or so distinct CDR3 sequences, more than 45% of which are singletons, and over 7.5% rests with the top ten. The sequenced patients had an expansion of CD8+CD57+ cells seen by flow cytometry. Material: sorted CD4+, CD8+, or CD8+CD57+ T cells (not recorded which) from PBMCs. These receptors were taken from a human donor with aplastic anemia.

The J gene is TRBJ2-1, the V gene TRBV11-2; D tentatively reads TRBD1 or TRBD2 (5 bases each). The germline V and J ends were trimmed by 5 bases and 3 bases, with 11 bases remaining between them. Germline-derived CDR1 and CDR2 are SGHAT and FQNNGV. CDR3 length equals 14 residues. Here the CDR3 reads CASSPGTYYNEQFF. For the CDR3, the DNA is TGTGCCAGCAGCCCCGGGACCTACTACAATGAGCAGTTCTTC.

This clonotype was seen at least ten times. The chain employs TRBV5-6 and TRBJ1-2, with TRBD1 matching 7 bases. Trimming took 5 bases from V and 4 from J; bases not matched to a gene: 8. Germline V gene lookup returns CDR1 SGHDT and CDR2 YYEEEE. The CDR3 runs 14 residues. Written as DNA, the CDR3 is TGTGCCAGCAGAGACAGGGACGGGAGCTATGGCTACACCTTC. Translated, it gives CASRDRDGSYGYTF.

This clonotype came up a few times. The V and J genes are TRBV6-1 and TRBJ2-2, with TRBD1 matching over 8 bases. V shed 4 bases and J 2 bases; nucleotides not matched to a gene: 6. Germline loops: CDR1 MNHNS, CDR2 SASEGT. The CDR3 contains 16 residues. CDR3: CASSGTGTGNTGELFF. CDR3 nucleotides: TGTGCCAGCAGTGGGACCGGGACAGGCAACACCGGGGAGCTGTTTTTT.

The rearrangement joins TRBV29-1 to TRBJ2-1, with TRBD2 matching 8 bases. This CDR3 contains 12 residues. Germline CDR1 reads SQVTM; CDR2 reads ANQGSEA. The CDR3 here is CSLSGAYNEQFF. The CDR3 DNA is TGCAGTCTTAGCGGGGCCTACAATGAGCAGTTCTTC.

This chain uses TRBV27 with TRBJ1-4; a possible D gene is TRBD1 (6 bases). V was shortened by 1 base and J by 3 bases, with 12 bases between the two germline ends. Germline V gives CDR1 MNHEY, CDR2 SMNVEV (reference sequence). The CDR3 loop spans 16 amino acids. The CDR3 reads CASSLWAGASNEKLFF. Here the CDR3 DNA reads TGTGCCAGCAGTTTATGGGCAGGGGCTTCTAATGAAAAACTGTTTTTT.

This clonotype was found a few times. The rearrangement uses TRBV28 and TRBJ2-1; 13 positions agree with TRBD2. Germline-derived CDR1 and CDR2 are MDHEN and SYDVKM. V dropped 2 bases and J dropped 9; count of bases not matched to a gene: 7. The CDR3 extends over 16 amino acids. CDR3 amino acids: CASSLLRLAGGSEQFF. CDR3 DNA sequence: TGTGCCAGCAGTTTACTGCGACTAGCGGGAGGAAGTGAGCAGTTCTTC.

Many counts were recorded for this clonotype. V and J are TRBV5-1 and TRBJ1-5; 9 bases agree with TRBD1. Germline CDR1 is SGHRS and CDR2 is YFSETQ. The J segment lost 6 bases and the V segment lost 0 bases, leaving 4 bases of the junction unmatched. This CDR3 has 15 amino acids. The CDR3 is CASSLGDRVGQPQHF. The CDR3 region has the DNA TGCGCCAGCAGCTTGGGGGACAGGGTCGGTCAGCCCCAGCATTTT.

This clonotype was found a few times. The chain has TRBV6-1 and TRBJ2-1; 11 bases align to TRBD2. V trimming: 5 bases; J trimming: 6 bases; junction bases outside the gene matches: 6. Per germline, CDR1 MNHNS and CDR2 SASEGT. The CDR3 sequence is 15 residues long. This CDR3 reads CASSLVGTSGNEQFF. The CDR3 bases are TGTGCCAGCAGTCTGGTTGGGACTAGCGGCAATGAGCAGTTCTTC.

This clonotype occurred a few times. The rearrangement uses TRBV24-1 and TRBJ2-7; D is unresolved. Between the trimmed V and J ends, which lost 5 bases and 4 bases, there was a span of 17 bases. The CDR3 runs 15 residues. The V gene's germline CDR1 is KGHDR and CDR2 SFDVKD. CDR3 protein: CATSGDVRRRYEQYF. The CDR3 DNA reads as TGTGCCACCAGTGGCGATGTCAGGCGACGATACGAGCAGTACTTC.

This clonotype appeared a single time. The chain recombines TRBV7-6 with TRBJ2-5; the D is unclear. The V and J ends lost 5 bases and 2 bases respectively, with 9 bases between them. CDR1 and CDR2 (germline): SGHVS, FNYEAQ. This CDR3 has 13 amino acids. The CDR3 region is CASSPISQETQYF. CDR3 DNA sequence: TGTGCCAGCAGCCCGATTTCACAAGAGACCCAGTACTTC.

This chain joins TRBV27 and TRBJ1-1, with 8 positions matching TRBD1. Germline loops: CDR1 MNHEY, CDR2 SMNVEV (reference sequence). This CDR3 is built from 15 residues. The V segment lost 6 bases and the J segment 4 bases; nucleotides outside the gene matches: 10. The CDR3 DNA follows: TGTGCCAGCAGAAGGGGACAGGTTGGGGGCACTGAAGCTTTCTTT. As protein: CASRRGQVGGTEAFF.

The genes are TRBV2 and TRBJ2-1; TRBD2 aligns across 7 bases. The length of the CDR3 is 15 residues. CDR1 SNHLY and CDR2 FYNNEI come from the germline V gene. With 8 bases clipped from V and 3 bases from J, the junction kept 10 bases outside the gene matches. The CDR3: CASGGLVEVYNEQFF. CDR3 sequence (DNA): TGTGCCAGCGGCGGACTAGTGGAGGTCTACAATGAGCAGTTCTTC.

The chain couples TRBV20-1 to TRBJ2-3; 16 bases line up with TRBD2. The germline CDR1 and CDR2 sequences are DFQATT and SNEGSKA (reference sequence). The CDR3 has 17 residues. The V and J ends lost 5 bases and 2 bases, in that order; junction bases with no gene match: 7. This CDR3 is CSAEKGTSGRVTDTQYF. The DNA for the CDR3 is TGCAGTGCTGAAAAGGGGACTAGCGGGAGGGTCACAGATACGCAGTATTTT.

This clonotype has at least ten counts. The V gene is TRBV20-1, the J gene TRBJ2-7, with 11 nucleotides matching TRBD2. V dropped 2 bases and J dropped 1; count of bases not matched to a gene: 7. CDR1 DFQATT and CDR2 SNEGSKA come from the germline V gene (reference sequence). The CDR3 covers 16 residues. CDR3 DNA sequence: TGCAGTGCTAGAAGCCGGCTAGCGGGAGGATCCTACGAGCAGTACTTC. It translates to CSARSRLAGGSYEQYF.

The chain joins TRBV12-3 or TRBV12-4 to TRBJ2-3, with D unclear. The CDR3 extends over 11 amino acids. Trimming took 3 bases from V and 11 from J, leaving 9 bases between them. In nucleotides, the CDR3 is TGTGCCAGCAGTTTCTCGGGTGAGCAGTATTTT. Translating it yields CASSFSGEQYF.

This clonotype was counted ten times or more. The genes are TRBV5-1 and TRBJ1-4; no clear D. The CDR3 contains 12 residues. Germline assignment: CDR1 SGHRS and CDR2 YFSETQ. Trimming removed 0 bases at V and 15 bases at J, with 12 bases between. The CDR3: CASSLDWQEVFF. In DNA, the CDR3 is TGCGCCAGCAGCTTGGACTGGCAAGAGGTGTTTTTT. Variable domain in full (rest from reference TRBV5-1 and TRBJ1-4): KAGVTQTPRYLIKTRGQQVTLSCSPISGHRSVSWYQQTPGQGLQFLFEYFSETQRNKGNFPGRFSGRQFSNSRSEMNVSTLELGDSALYLCASSLDWQEVFFGSGTQLSVL.

This rearrangement joins TRBV18 to TRBJ2-7, with unresolved D. From germline, CDR1 is KGHSH and CDR2 LQKENI. The V end lost 0 bases, the J end lost 4 bases, and 7 bases lay between the germline ends. The CDR3 has 13 amino acids. The CDR3 bases are TGTGCCAGCTCACCACCGTTTGGATACGAGCAGTACTTC. Encoded protein: CASSPPFGYEQYF.

This chain connects TRBV2 to TRBJ2-3, with TRBD2 as a possible D gene (5 bases). Germline V gene data show CDR1 as SNHLY and CDR2 as FYNNEI. The V and J ends lost 5 bases and 4 bases respectively, with 16 bases between them. This CDR3 has 15 residues. The CDR3: CASSLDWFSADTQYF. The DNA for the CDR3 is TGTGCCAGCAGTCTAGACTGGTTTAGCGCAGATACGCAGTATTTT.

This clonotype was recorded at least ten times. The chain links TRBV5-6 to TRBJ2-7; either TRBD1 or TRBD2 may supply D (5 bases each). V was trimmed by 4 bases and J by 1 base, leaving 12 bases between them. The CDR3 extends over 14 amino acids. Germline-derived CDR1 and CDR2 are SGHDT and YYEEEE. CDR3 in amino acids: CASSMGRLSYEQYF. CDR3 DNA sequence: TGTGCCAGCAGCATGGGACGGTTATCCTACGAGCAGTACTTC.

CDR3: CASSILAGEDYEQYF. CDR3 in DNA: TGTGCCAGTAGTATACTAGCGGGAGAGGACTACGAGCAGTACTTC. The V call is TRBV19, the J call TRBJ2-7; the match to TRBD2 covers 10 bases. V gave up 2 bases and J gave up 3 bases; unmatched junction bases: 4. Germline values: CDR1 LNHDA, CDR2 SQIVND (reference sequence). The CDR3 sequence is 15 residues long.

This clonotype was recorded many times. The V call is TRBV7-2, the J call TRBJ2-1, with D unresolved. This CDR3 region has 13 residues. Germline CDR1 reads SGHTA; CDR2 reads FQGNSA. V was pared by 4 bases and J by 5 bases, with 9 bases between. As DNA, the CDR3 is TGTGCCAGCAGCTCGTTACCCGACAATGAGCAGTTCTTC. This gives the protein CASSSLPDNEQFF.

This clonotype was observed a handful of times. The rearrangement links TRBV5-1 to TRBJ2-1; D not certain. V lost 3 bases, J lost 7 bases, and 26 bases lay in between. Germline values: CDR1 SGHRS, CDR2 YFSETQ. There are 18 residues in the CDR3. CDR3 in DNA: TGCGCCAGCAGCTCCCGTTCCGGTGGACCCCGGAGTATGAATGAGCAGTTCTTC. Protein sequence: CASSSRSGGPRSMNEQFF.

The CDR3 DNA sequence: TGTGCCAGCAGCCCCCCCCAGGGAAGCTCTGGAAACACCATATATTTT. This gives the protein CASSPPQGSSGNTIYF. The chain carries TRBV4-2 and TRBJ1-3; a weak D match, TRBD1 (5 bases). With 4 bases removed from V and 0 bases from J, the gap between germline ends came to 13 bases. Germline CDR1 and CDR2: LGHNA and YNFKEQ. The CDR3 loop spans 16 amino acids.

The rearrangement links TRBV15 to TRBJ2-3; D may be TRBD1 (6 bases). Germline CDR1 and CDR2: LNHNV and YYDKDF (reference sequence). The CDR3 has 16 amino acids. V dropped 1 base and J dropped 3 bases, with 14 bases sitting between them. CDR3 coding DNA: TGTGCCACCAGCAGAGGGGACACCCTTCGGACAGATACGCAGTATTTT. Translated: CATSRGDTLRTDTQYF.

This clonotype occurred many times. The gene calls are TRBV24-1 and TRBJ1-5; 10 bases map to TRBD1. CDR1 is KGHDR and CDR2 is SFDVKD in the germline V gene. V shed 10 bases and J 5 bases; nucleotides not matched to a gene: 1. This CDR3 comprises 12 residues. The CDR3 region has the DNA TGTGCCACAGGACAGGGGGATCAGCCCCAGCATTTT. This sequence encodes CATGQGDQPQHF.

This clonotype was seen repeatedly, ten times or more. The rearrangement uses TRBV4-2 and TRBJ1-2; 9 positions agree with TRBD1. CDR1 is LGHNA, CDR2 YNFKEQ, per germline. Losses at the gene ends were 0 bases for V and 6 bases for J; bases not matched to a gene: 2. The CDR3 consists of 14 residues. The CDR3 nucleotides read TGTGCCAGCAGCCAAGACCGGACAGGGGATGGCTACACCTTC. Translation: CASSQDRTGDGYTF.

This clonotype was picked up a small number of times. The V and J genes are TRBV14 and TRBJ1-6; D gene ambiguous. The V gene lost 4 bases and the J gene lost 10 bases, with 17 bases spanning the gap. The CDR3 covers 15 residues. CDR1 and CDR2 (germline): SGHDN, FVKESK. In DNA, the CDR3 is TGTGCCAGCAGCCTAACCGGAGAAGGTTGGTCACCCCTCCACTTT. Residues: CASSLTGEGWSPLHF.

J is TRBJ1-1 and V is TRBV29-1; 10 bases align to TRBD1. V was clipped by 6 bases and J by 6 bases; unmatched bases: 7. The CDR3 loop spans 13 amino acids. Germline assignment: CDR1 SQVTM and CDR2 ANQGSEA. The CDR3 loop reads CSVTGQGSSEAFF. CDR3 sequence (DNA): TGCAGCGTGACGGGACAGGGGTCCTCTGAAGCTTTCTTT.

With respect to this clonotype: One end of the junction varies from germline; a read error may be responsible. The rearrangement links TRBV2 to TRBJ1-4; 8 nucleotides match TRBD1. There are 14 residues in the CDR3. CDR1 is SNHLY, CDR2 FYNNEI, per germline. CDR3: CASSDRTGGEKLFF. CDR3 sequence (DNA): TGCGCCAGCAGTGATCGAACAGGGGGTGAAAAACTGTTTTTT.

This clonotype appeared many times. The V call is TRBV29-1, the J call TRBJ1-3, with D unresolved. The CDR3 spans 16 residues. V lost 0 bases and J lost 0, with 12 bases in between. Germline CDR1 and CDR2: SQVTM and ANQGSEA. CDR3: CSVEEQMKNSGNTIYF. The CDR3 DNA follows: TGCAGCGTTGAAGAACAAATGAAGAACTCTGGAAACACCATATATTTT.

On this clonotype itself: One end of the junction fails to match germline, which may point to a read error. V and J are TRBV10-3 and TRBJ2-2, with a weak D call TRBD2 (5 bases). Germline-derived CDR1 and CDR2 are ENHRY and SYGVKD. The CDR3 runs 13 residues. DNA for the CDR3: TGTGCCGTCAGTGATAAGAACACCGGGGAGCTGTCTTTT. Translated: CAVSDKNTGELSF.